These 7 T cell receptor beta chains were all obtained from the same sample, sequenced in a study of response to subunit inactivated influenza vaccine. MiXCR, applied by TCRdb to the RT-PCR reads, yields one record per CDR3 protein. The sample lists about 610,000 distinct CDR3 sequences, about 15% occurring once. The sample in question was PBMCs from blood, obtained 11 to 12 days after vaccination. These receptors came from a man aged 50-60 years who received an inactivated influenza vaccine.

About this clonotype itself: This may arise from a read error, as a much more abundant clone is one base away. The V call is TRBV5-1, the J call TRBJ2-7; possible D gene TRBD2, 5 bases. This CDR3 region has 15 residues. CDR1 and CDR2 (germline): SGHRS, YFSETQ. CDR3 sequence reads: CASSRPGKAHYKQYF. The CDR3, as DNA: TGCGCCAGCAGTCGCCCGGGAAAGGCCCACTACAAGCAGTACTTC.

This clonotype has only a few counts. V usage is TRBV2 and J usage is TRBJ1-1; 7 bases are shared with TRBD1. V dropped 4 bases and J dropped 11; count of bases not matched to a gene: 7. This CDR3 region has 12 residues. Germline V gene lookup returns CDR1 SNHLY and CDR2 FYNNEI. The CDR3 reads CASSVGQSEAFF. The DNA for the CDR3 is TGTGCCAGCAGTGTGGGACAGTCGGAGGCTTTCTTT.

This clonotype was recorded a few times. The chain joins TRBV12-3 or TRBV12-4 to TRBJ2-7; TRBD1 agrees at 11 bases. This CDR3 has 12 residues. J gave up 5 bases and V 9 bases, and 3 bases lay outside the gene matches. The chain's CDR3 is CASGQGADEQYF. The CDR3 coding sequence is TGTGCCAGTGGACAGGGGGCGGACGAGCAGTACTTC.

V and J are TRBV5-1 and TRBJ2-5; the D gene could be TRBD1 or TRBD2 (6 bases each). Germline V gene data show CDR1 as SGHRS and CDR2 as YFSETQ. V was clipped by 1 base and J by 1 base, with 11 bases between them. The length of the CDR3 is 15 residues. The CDR3 is CASSLTGGPQETQYF. CDR3 DNA sequence: TGCGCCAGCAGCTTGACCGGGGGCCCCCAAGAGACCCAGTACTTC.

The chain carries TRBV30 and TRBJ2-2; TRBD1 matches at 9 bases. J was trimmed by 3 bases and V by 5 bases; bases with no gene match: 7. The CDR3 is 15 amino acids. Germline V lookup: CDR1 GTSNPN, CDR2 SVGIG (reference sequence). CDR3 sequence (DNA): TGTGCCTGGGGACCCGGGACAGGGTACACCGGGGAGCTGTTTTTT. This translates into CAWGPGTGYTGELFF.

J is TRBJ1-1 and V is TRBV6-5; no reliable D call. The length of the CDR3 is 13 residues. The germline V gene has CDR1 MNHEY and CDR2 SVGAGI. V was clipped by 0 bases and J by 1 base, with 3 bases between them. This CDR3 is CASSYSKNTEAFF. CDR3 nucleotides: TGTGCCAGCAGTTACTCGAAGAACACTGAAGCTTTCTTT.

CDR3 loop: CSARDLGGVRTEAFF. The CDR3, as DNA: TGCAGTGCTAGAGATTTGGGTGGTGTCCGAACTGAAGCTTTCTTT. The chain combines TRBV20-1 with TRBJ1-1; D gene uncertain. There are 15 residues in the CDR3. Germline V gene lookup returns CDR1 DFQATT and CDR2 SNEGSKA (reference sequence). Trimming left V 0 bases short and J 5 bases short, with 16 bases between.